This TCR beta chain was documented in a study of neurological immune-mediated disorders. Study context: Of the approximately 34 patients who had multiple sclerosis, roughly 30 had the relapsing-remitting form and 3 had the secondary progressive form. Study outcomes and limitations: None of the CDR3 amino acid sequences found in expanded clones was shared across subjects. This suggests that the TCR-beta repertoires were private in all groups.

Stored at -80 C, 2 million PBMCs were the source of the unsorted libraries. This clonotype has a count of ten or more. Its antigen is as yet unknown. The germline V gene encodes CDR1 DFQATT and CDR2 SNEGSKA (reference sequence). J gave up 4 bases and V 5 bases, and 6 bases lay outside the gene matches. The CDR3 has 13 residues. 5'RACE employing 10-nucleotide random UMIs yielded the cDNA. TCRdb ran MiXCR on the 5' RACE reads and lists one entry per CDR3 protein. The sample has approximately 130,000 distinct CDR3 sequences; 3.2% are singletons. The J gene is TRBJ1-2, the V gene TRBV20-1; 8 bases line up with TRBD1. The TCR comes from a woman aged 25-40 years with multiple sclerosis. Sequenced sample: PBMCs. The CDR3, as DNA: TGCAGTGCTTTTGCAGGGGGCGCCTATGGCTACACCTTC. Protein: CSAFAGGAYGYTF.